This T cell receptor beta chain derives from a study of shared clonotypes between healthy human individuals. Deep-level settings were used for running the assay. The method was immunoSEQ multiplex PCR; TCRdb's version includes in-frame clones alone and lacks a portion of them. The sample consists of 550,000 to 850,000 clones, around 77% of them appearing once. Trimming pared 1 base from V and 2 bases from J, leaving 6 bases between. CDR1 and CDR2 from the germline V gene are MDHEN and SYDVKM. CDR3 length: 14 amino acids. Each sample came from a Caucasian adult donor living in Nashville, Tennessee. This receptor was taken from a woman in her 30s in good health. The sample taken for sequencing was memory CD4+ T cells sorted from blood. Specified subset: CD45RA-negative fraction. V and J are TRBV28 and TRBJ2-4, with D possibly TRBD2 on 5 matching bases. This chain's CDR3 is CASSLSGTKNIQYF. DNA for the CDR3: TGTGCCAGCAGTTTATCCGGGACCAAAAACATTCAGTACTTC.